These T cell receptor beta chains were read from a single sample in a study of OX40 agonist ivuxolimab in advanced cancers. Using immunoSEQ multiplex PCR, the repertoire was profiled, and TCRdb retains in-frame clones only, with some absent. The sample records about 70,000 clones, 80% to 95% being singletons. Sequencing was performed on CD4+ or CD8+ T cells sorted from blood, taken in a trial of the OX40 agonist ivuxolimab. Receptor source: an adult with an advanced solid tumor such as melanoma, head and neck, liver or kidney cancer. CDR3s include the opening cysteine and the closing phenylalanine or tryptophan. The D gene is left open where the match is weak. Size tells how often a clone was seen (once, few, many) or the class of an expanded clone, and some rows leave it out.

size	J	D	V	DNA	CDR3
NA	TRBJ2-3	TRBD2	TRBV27	TGTGCCAGCAGTTCAACCGGGACAGCGGGGGGGGGTACGCAGTATTTT	CASSSTGTAGGGTQYF
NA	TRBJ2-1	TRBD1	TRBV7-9	TGTGCCAGCAGCTTGGGACAGGGGTACGATGAGCAGTTCTTC	CASSLGQGYDEQFF
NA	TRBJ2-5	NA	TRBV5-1	TGCGCCAGCAGCTTGGACGCGACAAAGTACTTC	CASSLDATKYF
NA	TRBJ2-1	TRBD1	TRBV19	TGTGCCAGTAGTATAGGGACAGGGATTTACAATGAGCAGTTCTTC	CASSIGTGIYNEQFF
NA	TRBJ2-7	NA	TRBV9	TGTGCCAGCAGCGTGGGAGTTGTGTACGAGCAGTACTTC	CASSVGVVYEQYF
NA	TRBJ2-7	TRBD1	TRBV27	TGTGCCAGCAGTTCGTCGGACAGGCTCTCCTACGAGCAGTACTTC	CASSSSDRLSYEQYF
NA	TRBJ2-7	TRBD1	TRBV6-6	TGTGCCAGCAGCCCCAGACAGGGGAGCTCCTACGAGCAGTACTTC	CASSPRQGSSYEQYF
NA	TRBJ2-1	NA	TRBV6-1	TGTGCCAGCAGCCAGGGTAATGAGCAGTTCTTC	CASSQGNEQFF
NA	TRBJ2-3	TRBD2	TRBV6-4	TGTGCCAGCAGTCCCGGGGGGGGATTCACAGATACGCAGTATTTT	CASSPGGGFTDTQYF
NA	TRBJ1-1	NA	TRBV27	TGTGCCAGCAGTCAGGGACTCTCGGCGGACACTGAAGCTTTCTTT	CASSQGLSADTEAFF
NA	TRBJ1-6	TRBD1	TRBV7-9	TGTGCCAGCAGCCATCCGGGACAGGGTGGTTATAATTCACCCCTCCACTTT	CASSHPGQGGYNSPLHF
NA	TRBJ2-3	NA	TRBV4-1	TGCGCCAGCAGCCAAAATTCGTACTCGTCGGATACGCAGTATTTT	CASSQNSYSSDTQYF
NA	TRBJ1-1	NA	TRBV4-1	TGCGCCAGCAGCGACAGGTCCGTAGGGAACACTGAAGCTTTCTTT	CASSDRSVGNTEAFF
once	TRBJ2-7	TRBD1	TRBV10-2	TGCGCCAGCAGGGAGGCGGGACAGGGGTCCTACGAGCAGTACTTC	CASREAGQGSYEQYF
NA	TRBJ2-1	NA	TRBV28	TGTGCCAGCAGTTTAGTAGTTCGGAGCGGGCCTGGGGACAATGAGCAGTTCTTC	CASSLVVRSGPGDNEQFF
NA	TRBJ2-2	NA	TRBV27	TGTGCCAGCAGTACATTAACAGGGAACACCGGGGAGCTGTTTTTT	CASSTLTGNTGELFF
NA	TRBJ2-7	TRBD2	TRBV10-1	TGCGCCAGCAAAAATGGACTAGACAGATACGAGCAGTACTTC	CASKNGLDRYEQYF
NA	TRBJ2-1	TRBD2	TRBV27	TGTGCCAGCACCCTAGCGGGGGGGCGGGGTGAGCAGTTCTTC	CASTLAGGRGEQFF
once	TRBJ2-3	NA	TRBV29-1	TGCAGCGTTGACTCAGGCGATACGCAGTATTTT	CSVDSGDTQYF